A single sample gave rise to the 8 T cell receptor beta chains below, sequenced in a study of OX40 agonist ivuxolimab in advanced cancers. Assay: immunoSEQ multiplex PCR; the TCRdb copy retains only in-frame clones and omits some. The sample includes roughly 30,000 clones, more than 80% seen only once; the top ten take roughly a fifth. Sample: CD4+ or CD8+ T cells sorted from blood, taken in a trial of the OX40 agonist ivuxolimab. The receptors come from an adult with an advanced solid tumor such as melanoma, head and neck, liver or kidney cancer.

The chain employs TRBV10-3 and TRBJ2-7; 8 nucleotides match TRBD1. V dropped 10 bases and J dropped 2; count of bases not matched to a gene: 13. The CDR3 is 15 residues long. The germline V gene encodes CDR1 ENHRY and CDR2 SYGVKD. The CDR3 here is CASSYQGQDAYEQYF. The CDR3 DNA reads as TGTGCCAGCAGCTACCAGGGACAGGACGCCTACGAGCAGTACTTC.

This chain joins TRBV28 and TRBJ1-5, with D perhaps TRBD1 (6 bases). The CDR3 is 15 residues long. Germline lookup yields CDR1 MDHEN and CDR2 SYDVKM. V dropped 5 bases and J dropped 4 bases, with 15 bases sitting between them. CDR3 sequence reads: CASSEGERENQPQHF. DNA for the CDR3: TGTGCCAGCAGTGAGGGGGAGCGGGAAAATCAGCCCCAGCATTTT.

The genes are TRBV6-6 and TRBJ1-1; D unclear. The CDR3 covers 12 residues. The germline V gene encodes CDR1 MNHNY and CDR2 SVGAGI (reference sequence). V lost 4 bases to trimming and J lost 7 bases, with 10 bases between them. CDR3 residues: CASSSRTFEAFF. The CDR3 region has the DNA TGTGCCAGCAGTTCTCGGACCTTTGAAGCTTTCTTT.

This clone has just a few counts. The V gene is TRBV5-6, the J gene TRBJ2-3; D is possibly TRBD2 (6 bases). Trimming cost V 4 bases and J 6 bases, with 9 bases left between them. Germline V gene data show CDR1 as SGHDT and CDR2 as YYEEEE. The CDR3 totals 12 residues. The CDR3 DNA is TGTGCCAGCAGCGGGGACTCGGATACGCAGTATTTT. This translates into CASSGDSDTQYF.

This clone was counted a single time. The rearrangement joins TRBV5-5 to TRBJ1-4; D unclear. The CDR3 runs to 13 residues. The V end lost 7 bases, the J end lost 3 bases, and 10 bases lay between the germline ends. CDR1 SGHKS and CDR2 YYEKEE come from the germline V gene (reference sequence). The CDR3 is CASPDGPNEKLFF. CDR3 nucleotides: TGTGCCAGCCCGGACGGCCCTAATGAAAAACTGTTTTTT.

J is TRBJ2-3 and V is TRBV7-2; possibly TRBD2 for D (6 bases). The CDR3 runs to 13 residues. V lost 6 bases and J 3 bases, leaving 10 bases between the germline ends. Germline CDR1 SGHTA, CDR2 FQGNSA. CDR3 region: CASSSGTTDTQYF. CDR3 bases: TGTGCCAGCAGTTCCGGGACTACAGATACGCAGTATTTT.

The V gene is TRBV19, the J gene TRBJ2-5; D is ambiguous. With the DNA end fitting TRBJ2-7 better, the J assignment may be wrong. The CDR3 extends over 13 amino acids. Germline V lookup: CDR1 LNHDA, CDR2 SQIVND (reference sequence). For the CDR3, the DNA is TGTGCCAGTACCCAGCCTCAGCCCTACGAGCAGTACTTC. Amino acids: CASTQPQPYEQYF.

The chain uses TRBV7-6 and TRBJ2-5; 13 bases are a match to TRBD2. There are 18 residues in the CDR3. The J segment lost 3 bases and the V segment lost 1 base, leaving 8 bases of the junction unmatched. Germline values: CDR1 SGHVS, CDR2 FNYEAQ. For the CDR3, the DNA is TGTGCCAGCAGCTTAGAAACCCCTGGACTAGCGGGGGAAGAGACCCAGTACTTC. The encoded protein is CASSLETPGLAGEETQYF. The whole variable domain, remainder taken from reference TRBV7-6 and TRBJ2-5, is GAGVSQSPRYKVTKRGQDVALRCDPISGHVSLYWYRQALGQGPEFLTYFNYEAQQDKSGLPNDRFSAERPEGSISTLTIQRTEQRDSAMYRCASSLETPGLAGEETQYFGPGTRLLVL.